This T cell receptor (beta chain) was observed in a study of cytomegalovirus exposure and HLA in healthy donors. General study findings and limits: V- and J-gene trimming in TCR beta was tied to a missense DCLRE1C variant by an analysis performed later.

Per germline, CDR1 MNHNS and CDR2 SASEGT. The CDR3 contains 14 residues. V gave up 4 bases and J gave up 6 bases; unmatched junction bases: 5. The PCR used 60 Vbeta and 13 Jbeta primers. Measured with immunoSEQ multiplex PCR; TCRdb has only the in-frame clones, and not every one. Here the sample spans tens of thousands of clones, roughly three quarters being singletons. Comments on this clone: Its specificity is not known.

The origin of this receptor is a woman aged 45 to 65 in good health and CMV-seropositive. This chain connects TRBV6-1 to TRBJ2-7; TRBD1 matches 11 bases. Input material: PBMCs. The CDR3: CASSGRTGGREQYV. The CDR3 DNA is TGTGCCAGCAGTGGGAGGACAGGGGGCCGCGAGCAGTACGTC.